This TCR beta chain was observed in a study of blood T cell repertoires in COVID-19 (dated by TCRdb to the early 2020s). Context from the whole study: The collaborator samples originated in the United States, Italy and Spain and spanned the acute and convalescent phases of COVID-19. The material from the prospective study consisted of cDNA or gDNA derived from T cells, B-cell-depleted T cells, or PBMCs. A freely available public database, intended as a resource for researchers studying the immune response to SARS-CoV-2, is where the repertoires were released. The sample metadata nearly always contained a de-identified subject ID, COVID-19 status, age in years and sex. Where available, HLA class I and class II types were taken from metadata supplied by the sample provider and were not determined by assay-based typing. Deeply sampled blood TCRbeta repertoires from subjects exposed to, actively infected with, or recovered from COVID-19 were included in the dataset. The samples were drawn from two sources: the first 160 participants of the ongoing ImmuneRACE study, and fewer than 1,500 subjects contributed by 6 global collaborators. Here is what the overall study found, with its caveats: The amount of clinical and demographic metadata varied by source and participant and was provided uncurated.

TCRbeta CDR3 regions were amplified from genomic DNA by means of the immunoSEQ Assay, a bias-controlled multiplex PCR. The authors' pipeline ran thus. The number of nucleated cells in each sample was estimated by amplification of reference gene primers within the assay. To quantify the absolute abundance of each unique TCRbeta CDR3 rearrangement, sequence reads were collapsed and filtered. For each sample, productive Simpson clonality was calculated by taking the square root of Simpson's diversity index across productive rearrangements. TCRdb took this table from immuneACCESS and kept in-frame rearrangements with V and J called. Such tables lack part of the clones; where checked against another copy, unresolved V genes explain under half of the gap, and the rest is unexplained. V and J calls and clone size are those listed in that table; D and trimming were worked out from the DNA. This sample holds 110,000 to 150,000 clones; around 88% were observed only once. The ten largest clones add up to 2.5% to 3% of the sample.

Per the germline V gene (reference sequence), LNHDA is the CDR1 and SQIVND is the CDR2. The CDR3 runs 13 amino acids, cysteine and phenylalanine included. The DNA shown is the 39-base CDR3, in frame from base 1. Trimming at the junction amounts to 10 bases on V and 4 bases on J, and the germline ends lie 15 bases apart. Regarding this clone: This receptor's antigen is unknown. Qualities for individual bases were not recorded, and no much larger clone is one base off.

The collaborating institutions used their own protocols to collect whole blood in K2EDTA tubes. For TCRbeta analysis, collaborators shipped samples in one of three forms: frozen whole blood, isolated PBMCs, or DNA extracted from either of those sample types. The clonotype originates from a man aged 60 to 75 with active or convalescent COVID-19. Recombination joined TRBV19 with TRBJ2-3; a tentative D call is TRBD2 (6 bases match). Sequenced material: peripheral blood. The nucleotide sequence is TGTGCCACCTGTTATCGGGGGTCAGATACGCAGTATTTT. Its translation is CATCYRGSDTQYF.